The entry that follows covers one T cell receptor beta chain sequence. Its antigen remains unidentified. The record originates from a study of CXCR3-negative and CXCR3-positive naive CD8 T cells. Study-level points and caveats: CXCR3-positive naive cells carried more hydrophobic TRB CDR3s than CXCR3-negative ones.

CDR3 length equals 13 residues. In germline, CDR1 is SQVTM, CDR2 ANQGSEA. It was by 5' RACE with UMI labels that the TRB cDNA libraries were prepared. TCRdb reworked the 5' RACE reads into one entry per CDR3 protein, no DNA. Its clone listing holds 80,000 to 100,000 distinct CDR3 sequences. Sequences were obtained from naive CXCR3+ CD8+ T cells from blood. Sample subset: CD45RO-CCR7+CD27+CD95- naive CD8+ T cells expressing CXCR3 (TNR3+). This chain joins TRBV29-1 and TRBJ2-2; the D call from TCRdb, TRBD1, cannot be confirmed without DNA. The TCR originated in a human donor in good health. Some clones in this sample may be carry-over from other donors' samples. The CDR3 spells CSVEQGGAGELFF.